This passage covers 23 T cell receptor beta chains from one sample sequenced in a study of CD8 T cells in ankylosing spondylitis. TCRdb called the 5' RACE reads again in MiXCR, with one record for every CDR3 protein. The repertoire has 50,000 to 70,000 distinct CDR3 sequences, about 6.2% of them found once; the top ten carry 5%. Input material: synovial fluid, either unsorted or a sorted T cell fraction (not recorded which). The receptors come from a male donor with ankylosing spondylitis.

This clonotype occurred many times. The chain joins TRBV11-1 to TRBJ1-1; 7 bases fit TRBD1. V shed 5 bases and J 4 bases; nucleotides not matched to a gene: 10. This CDR3 is 15 amino acids long. Germline values: CDR1 SGHAT, CDR2 FQDESV (reference sequence). In nucleotides, the CDR3 is TGTGCCAGCAGCCTAACGACAGGGTGGGGCACTGAAGCTTTCTTT. Translation: CASSLTTGWGTEAFF.

J is TRBJ2-5 and V is TRBV5-1, with 12 bases fitting TRBD2. V lost 0 bases, J lost 2 bases, and 2 bases stayed unmatched. The CDR3 spans 16 residues. Germline V gives CDR1 SGHRS, CDR2 YFSETQ. CDR3 DNA: TGCGCCAGCAGCTTGGGACTAGCGGGAGAGCAAGAGACCCAGTACTTC. This encodes CASSLGLAGEQETQYF.

In this sample, this clonotype turned up a few times. The V gene is TRBV5-1, the J gene TRBJ2-1; D gene ambiguous. The CDR3 contains 15 residues. The germline V gene encodes CDR1 SGHRS and CDR2 YFSETQ. V lost 4 bases, J lost 8 bases, and 19 bases lay in between. The CDR3 sequence: CASSPPNSRYDEQFF. CDR3 coding DNA: TGCGCCAGCAGCCCGCCGAATTCCCGGTACGATGAGCAGTTCTTC.

This clonotype turned up a few times. This sequence joins TRBV25-1 and TRBJ2-7, with D unclear. V lost 6 bases to trimming and J lost 0 bases, with 9 bases between them. The CDR3 length is 13 residues. Looked up from germline, CDR1 is MGHDK and CDR2 is SYGVNS. The DNA for the CDR3 is TGTGCCAGCAGCCTCGACATCTCCTACGAGCAGTACTTC. This encodes CASSLDISYEQYF.

This clonotype was counted many times. At one end, the junction sequence differs from germline, possibly due to a read error. The CDR3 DNA reads TGTGCTAGCAGCCCAGGACCGGGCCTGCGCGAAAAACTGTTTTTT. Encoded protein: CASSPGPGLREKLFF. The chain joins TRBV7-7 to TRBJ1-4; D unresolved. Germline V gives CDR1 SSHAT, CDR2 FNYEAQ (reference sequence). This CDR3 region has 15 residues.

This clonotype occurred a few times. V is TRBV30 and J is TRBJ1-2; 7 bases line up with TRBD1. V lost 4 bases and J lost 5; bases outside the gene matches: 1. Germline CDR1 reads GTSNPN; CDR2 reads SVGIG (reference sequence). The CDR3 is 11 residues long. CDR3 bases: TGTGCCTGGAACAGGGGATATGGCTACACCTTC. It encodes CAWNRGYGYTF.

The V call is TRBV20-1, the J call TRBJ1-1; 9 bases align to TRBD1. CDR1 and CDR2 from the germline V gene are DFQATT and SNEGSKA (reference sequence). The CDR3 is 15 amino acids. V trimming: 6 bases; J trimming: 6 bases; junction bases outside the gene matches: 14. CDR3 coding DNA: TGCAGTGCAGGGGGACAGGGAGTTCCCTCGGCTGAAGCTTTCTTT. Translating gives CSAGGQGVPSAEAFF.

The J gene is TRBJ2-7, the V gene TRBV3-1; TRBD2 agrees at 11 bases. This CDR3 is 15 amino acids long. The germline V gene has CDR1 LGHDT and CDR2 YNNKEL (reference sequence). Germline trimming cut 1 base from V and 2 bases from J; bases unmatched to any gene: 1. The CDR3 sequence: CASSQGLAGTYEQYF. The CDR3 region has the DNA TGTGCCAGCAGCCAAGGACTAGCGGGAACCTACGAGCAGTACTTC.

V gene TRBV10-1 combines with J gene TRBJ2-3; the D gene is possibly TRBD2 (5 bases). The CDR3 covers 13 residues. Germline V gives CDR1 WNHNN, CDR2 SYGVQD (reference sequence). With 6 bases removed from V and 1 base from J, the gap between germline ends came to 8 bases. This chain's CDR3 is CASREAGTDTQYF. The CDR3 nucleotides read TGCGCCAGCAGGGAAGCGGGCACAGATACGCAGTATTTT.

This clonotype was seen ten or more times. The chain has TRBV5-6 and TRBJ2-7, with 9 bases identical to TRBD1. The CDR3 extends over 14 amino acids. CDR1 and CDR2 from the germline V gene are SGHDT and YYEEEE. Trimming removed 3 bases from V and 6 bases from J; junction bases left unmatched: 7. CDR3 sequence: CASSWGQGISEQYF. The CDR3 coding sequence is TGTGCCAGCAGCTGGGGACAGGGAATTTCCGAGCAGTACTTC. Supplemented by reference TRBV5-6 and TRBJ2-7, the full variable domain reads DAGVTQSPTHLIKTRGQQVTLRCSPKSGHDTVSWYQQALGQGPQFIFQYYEEEERQRGNFPDRFSGHQFPNYSSELNVNALLLGDSALYLCASSWGQGISEQYFGPGTRLTVT.

This clonotype was picked up many times. The CDR3 coding sequence is TGTGCCATCAGGAGTGGCATTACTGCCGGGGAGCTGTTTTTT. Translated: CAIRSGITAGELFF. The chain has TRBV10-3 and TRBJ2-2; D is unresolved. The CDR3 is 14 residues long. V gave up 6 bases and J gave up 6 bases, with 14 bases separating them. Germline V CDR1 and CDR2: ENHRY, SYGVKD.

This rearrangement joins TRBV6-4 to TRBJ2-1, with a tentative D call TRBD1 (6 bases). The CDR3 length is 15 residues. Germline CDR1 is MRHNA and CDR2 is SNTAGT. V lost 3 bases, J lost 0 bases, and 9 bases lay in between. CDR3 bases: TGTGCCAGCAGTGAACTAGGGGGCTCCTACAATGAGCAGTTCTTC. It codes for CASSELGGSYNEQFF.

A word on this clonotype: A much larger clonotype is one base distant, so this may be a read error. This chain connects TRBV18 to TRBJ2-3; D gene unclear. This CDR3 has 16 amino acids. Germline lookup yields CDR1 KGHSH and CDR2 LQKENI. The ends were cut back, 8 bases at V and 2 bases at J, with 20 bases in the middle. CDR3: CASTIRQTTNTDTQYF. The DNA of the CDR3 is TGTGCCAGCACGATAAGACAAACAACTAACACAGATACGCAGTATTTT.

In this sample, this clonotype turned up many times. The rearrangement joins TRBV24-1 to TRBJ2-4, with a possible D match to TRBD1 (5 bases). The CDR3 runs to 13 residues. Germline lookup yields CDR1 KGHDR and CDR2 SFDVKD. Trimming left V 3 bases short and J 7 bases short, with 9 bases between. The CDR3 nucleotides are TGTGCCACCAGTGATCAGGGCCTCAACATTCAGTACTTC. Translated: CATSDQGLNIQYF.

This clonotype occurred many times. The CDR3 is CSVGETGGNTIYF. The CDR3 nucleotides are TGCAGCGTTGGAGAGACAGGGGGAAACACCATATATTTT. This chain links TRBV29-1 with TRBJ1-3; TRBD1 matches 7 bases. The V and J ends lost 4 bases and 4 bases, in that order; junction bases with no gene match: 4. The V gene's germline CDR1 is SQVTM and CDR2 ANQGSEA. The CDR3 is made up of 13 amino acids.

In the case of this clonotype: Just one base apart from a much larger clone, this may be a read error. The V and J genes are TRBV7-9 and TRBJ2-7; no clear D gene. The CDR3 covers 14 residues. The germline V gene encodes CDR1 SEHNR and CDR2 FQNEAQ (reference sequence). CDR3 bases: TGTGCCAGCATCGGGCTAAGGTCGCCTACGGAGCGGTACTTC. Protein product: CASIGLRSPTERYF.

Ten or more counts support this clonotype. The chain recombines TRBV9 with TRBJ2-7; D is perhaps TRBD1 or TRBD2 (5 bases each). Germline CDR1 is SGDLS and CDR2 is YYNGEE. Trimming took 3 bases from V and 0 from J, leaving 10 bases between them. The CDR3 has 14 amino acids. The CDR3 nucleotides are TGTGCCAGCAGCGAGAGGGACGGCTCCTACGAGCAGTACTTC. Amino acid sequence: CASSERDGSYEQYF.

The chain combines TRBV9 with TRBJ2-1, with 7 bases aligning to TRBD2. Per germline, CDR1 SGDLS and CDR2 YYNGEE. The CDR3 covers 14 residues. V lost 3 bases, J lost 2 bases, and 2 bases stayed unmatched. DNA of the CDR3: TGTGCCAGCAGCGCGGGAGGCGCCTACAATGAGCAGTTCTTC. Protein product: CASSAGGAYNEQFF. Combining the CDR3 with reference TRBV9 and TRBJ2-1 gives the whole variable domain DSGVTQTPKHLITATGQRVTLRCSPRSGDLSVYWYQQSLDQGLQFLIQYYNGEERAKGNILERFSAQQFPDLHSELNLSSLELGDSALYFCASSAGGAYNEQFFGPGTRLTVL.

The table lists this clonotype with many counts. The chain couples TRBV18 to TRBJ2-7; 7 bases match TRBD1. The trim removed 5 bases at V and 5 bases at J, leaving 15 bases unmatched. The CDR3 runs 16 residues. The germline V gene has CDR1 KGHSH and CDR2 LQKENI. The CDR3 loop is CASSSIDRDLNNEQYF. The CDR3 DNA sequence: TGTGCCAGCTCATCCATCGACAGGGACCTGAACAACGAGCAGTACTTC.

As regards this clonotype: No DNA is shown, since the ends of the CDR3 on it are uncertain; the CDR3 is the one TCRdb lists. This chain joins TRBV5-4 and TRBJ2-2. The CDR3 adds up to 14 amino acids, both ends counted. Germline assignment: CDR1 SGHNT and CDR2 YYREEE (reference sequence). CDR3 residues: CASSLVRGPGSCFF.

This clonotype was seen many times. The V gene is TRBV28, the J gene TRBJ1-2, with 8 bases fitting TRBD1. The CDR3 sequence is 13 residues long. The ends lost 6 bases at V and 7 bases at J; junction bases unmatched: 7. Germline V gene data show CDR1 as MDHEN and CDR2 as SYDVKM. This CDR3 reads CASRPDRVVGYTF. The CDR3 DNA sequence: TGTGCCAGCAGACCGGACAGGGTCGTTGGCTACACCTTC.

This clonotype was found many times. The chain couples TRBV29-1 to TRBJ2-5; either TRBD1 or TRBD2 may fit D (6 bases each). The germline CDR1 and CDR2 sequences are SQVTM and ANQGSEA. CDR3 length: 13 residues. The V and J ends lost 4 bases and 1 base respectively, with 10 bases between them. CDR3 residues: CSVVEGGQETQYF. CDR3 in DNA: TGCAGCGTTGTGGAGGGGGGCCAAGAGACCCAGTACTTC.

The rearrangement joins TRBV11-2 to TRBJ2-3, with 9 bases lining up with TRBD2. Trimming removed 5 bases from V and 9 bases from J; junction bases left unmatched: 18. The CDR3 length is 17 residues. The germline gives CDR1 SGHAT, CDR2 FQNNGV. CDR3 protein: CASSPPTSGWGPGTQYF. The CDR3 DNA is TGTGCCAGCAGCCCACCTACTAGCGGGTGGGGGCCTGGGACGCAGTATTTT.